This T cell receptor (beta chain) was identified in a study of tumor-infiltrating lymphocytes in primary liver carcinoma. A constant-region primer primed TCR beta cDNA synthesis from 400 to 600 ng of total RNA. Researchers made the TCR beta libraries by running three nested multiplex PCR rounds with slightly modified ARM-PCR. A single record per CDR3 protein comes from TCRdb applying MiXCR to the multiplex PCR reads. Here the sample spans some 55,000 distinct CDR3 sequences, about 80% being singletons. Bulk tissue was left unsorted, and RNA and DNA were co-extracted from 20-30 mg of it. Tumor samples uniformly had over 85% viable tumor cells. The clonotype comes from a man aged 35 to 55 with primary liver carcinoma and hepatitis B virus infection. The material sequenced was liver tumor tissue from sampling region 2. Subset here: tumor region T2, inferior pole.

The CDR3 sequence: CASNAPPEVRKDFQETQYF. The CDR3 region has the DNA TGTGCCAGCAACGCCCCCCCGGAGGTCAGGAAGGACTTCCAAGAGACCCAGTACTTC. This rearrangement joins TRBV11-1 to TRBJ2-5; TRBD2 might be the D (5 bases). From germline, CDR1 is SGHAT and CDR2 FQDESV (reference sequence). The CDR3 loop spans 19 amino acids. Between the trimmed V and J ends, which lost 7 bases and 1 base, there was a span of 28 bases.